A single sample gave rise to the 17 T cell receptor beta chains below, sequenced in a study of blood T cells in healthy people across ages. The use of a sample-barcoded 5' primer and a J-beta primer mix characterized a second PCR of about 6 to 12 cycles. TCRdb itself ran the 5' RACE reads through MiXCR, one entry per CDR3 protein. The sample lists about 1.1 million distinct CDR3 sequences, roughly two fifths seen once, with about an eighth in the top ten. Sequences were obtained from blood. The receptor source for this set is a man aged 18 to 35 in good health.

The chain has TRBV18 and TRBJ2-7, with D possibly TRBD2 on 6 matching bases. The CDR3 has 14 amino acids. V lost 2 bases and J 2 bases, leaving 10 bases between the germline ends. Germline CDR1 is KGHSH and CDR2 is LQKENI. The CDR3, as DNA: TGTGCCAGCTCACCAGAGGAGGGTACCTACGAGCAGTACTTC. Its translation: CASSPEEGTYEQYF. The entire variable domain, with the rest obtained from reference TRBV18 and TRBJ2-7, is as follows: NAGVMQNPRHLVRRRGQEARLRCSPMKGHSHVYWYRQLPEEGLKFMVYLQKENIIDESGMPKERFSAEFPKEGPSILRIQQVVRGDSAAYFCASSPEEGTYEQYFGPGTRLTVT.

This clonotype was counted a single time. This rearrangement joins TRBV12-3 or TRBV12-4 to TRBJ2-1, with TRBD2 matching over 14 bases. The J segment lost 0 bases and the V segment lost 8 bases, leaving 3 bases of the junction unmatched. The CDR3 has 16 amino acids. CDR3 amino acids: CASGTSGGPSYNEQFF. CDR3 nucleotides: TGTGCCAGCGGGACTAGCGGGGGCCCCTCCTACAATGAGCAGTTCTTC.

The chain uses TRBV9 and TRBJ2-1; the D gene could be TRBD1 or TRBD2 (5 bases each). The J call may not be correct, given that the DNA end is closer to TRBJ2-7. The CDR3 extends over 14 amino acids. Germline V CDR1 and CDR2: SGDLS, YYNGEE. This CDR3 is CASNEGSSYNEQYF. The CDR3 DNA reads TGTGCCAGCAACGAGGGGAGCTCCTACAATGAGCAGTACTTC.

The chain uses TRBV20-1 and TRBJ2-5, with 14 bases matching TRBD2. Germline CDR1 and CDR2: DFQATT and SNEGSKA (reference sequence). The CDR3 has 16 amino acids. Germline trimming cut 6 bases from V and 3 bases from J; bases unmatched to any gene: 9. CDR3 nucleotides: TGCAGTGCCTCGGGACTAGCGGGGGAGGTGGAAGAGACCCAGTACTTC. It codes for CSASGLAGEVEETQYF.

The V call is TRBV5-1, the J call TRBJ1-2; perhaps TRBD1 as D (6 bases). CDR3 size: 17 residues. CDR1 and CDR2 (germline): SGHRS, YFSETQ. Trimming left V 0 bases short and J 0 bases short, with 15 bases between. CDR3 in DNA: TGCGCCAGCAGCTTGGCAGGCCCGCGGACAGCTAACTATGGCTACACCTTC. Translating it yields CASSLAGPRTANYGYTF.

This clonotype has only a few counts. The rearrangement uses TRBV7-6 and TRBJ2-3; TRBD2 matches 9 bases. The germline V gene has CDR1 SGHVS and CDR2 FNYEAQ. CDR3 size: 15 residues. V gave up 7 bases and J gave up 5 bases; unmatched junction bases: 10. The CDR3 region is CASNWGGGAEDTQYF. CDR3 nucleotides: TGTGCCAGCAATTGGGGCGGGGGGGCGGAAGATACGCAGTATTTT. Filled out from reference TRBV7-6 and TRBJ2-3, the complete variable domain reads GAGVSQSPRYKVTKRGQDVALRCDPISGHVSLYWYRQALGQGPEFLTYFNYEAQQDKSGLPNDRFSAERPEGSISTLTIQRTEQRDSAMYRCASNWGGGAEDTQYFGPGTRLTVL.

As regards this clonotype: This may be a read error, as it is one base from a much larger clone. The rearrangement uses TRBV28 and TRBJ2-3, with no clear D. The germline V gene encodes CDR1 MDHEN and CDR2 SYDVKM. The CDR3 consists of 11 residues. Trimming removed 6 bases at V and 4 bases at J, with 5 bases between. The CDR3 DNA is TGTGCCAGCAGGATGGCAGATACGCAGTATTTT. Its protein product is CASRMADTQYF.

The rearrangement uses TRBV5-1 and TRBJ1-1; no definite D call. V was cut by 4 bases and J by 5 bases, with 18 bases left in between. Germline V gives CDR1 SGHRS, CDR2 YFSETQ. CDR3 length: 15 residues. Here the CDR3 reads CASSPTPVKGTEAFF. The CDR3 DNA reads TGCGCCAGCAGCCCGACCCCAGTTAAAGGTACTGAAGCTTTCTTT.

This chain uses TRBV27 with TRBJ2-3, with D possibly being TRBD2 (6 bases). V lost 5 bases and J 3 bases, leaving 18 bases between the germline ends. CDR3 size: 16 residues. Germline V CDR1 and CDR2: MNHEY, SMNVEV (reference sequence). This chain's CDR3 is CASSPRKTGRTDTQYF. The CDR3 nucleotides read TGTGCCAGCAGTCCCCGGAAGACGGGGAGGACAGATACGCAGTATTTT.

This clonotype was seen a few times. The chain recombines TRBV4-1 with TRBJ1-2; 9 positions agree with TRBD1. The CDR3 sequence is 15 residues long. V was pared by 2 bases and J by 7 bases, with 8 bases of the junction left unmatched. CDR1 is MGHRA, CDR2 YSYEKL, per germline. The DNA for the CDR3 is TGCGCCAGCAGCCAATCCCCGGGACAGGGTGCTGGCTACACCTTC. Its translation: CASSQSPGQGAGYTF.

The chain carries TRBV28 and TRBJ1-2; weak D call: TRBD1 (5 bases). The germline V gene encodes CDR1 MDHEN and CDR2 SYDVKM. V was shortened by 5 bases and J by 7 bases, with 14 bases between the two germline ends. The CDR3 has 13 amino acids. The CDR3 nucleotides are TGTGCCAGCAGTCTTACCGGGACGTTTGGCTACACCTTC. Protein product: CASSLTGTFGYTF.

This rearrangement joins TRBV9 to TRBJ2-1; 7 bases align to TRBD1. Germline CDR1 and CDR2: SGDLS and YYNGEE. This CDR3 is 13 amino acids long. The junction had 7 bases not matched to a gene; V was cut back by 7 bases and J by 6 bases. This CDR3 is CASGTVWSNEQFF. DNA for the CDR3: TGTGCCAGCGGGACAGTCTGGTCCAATGAGCAGTTCTTC.

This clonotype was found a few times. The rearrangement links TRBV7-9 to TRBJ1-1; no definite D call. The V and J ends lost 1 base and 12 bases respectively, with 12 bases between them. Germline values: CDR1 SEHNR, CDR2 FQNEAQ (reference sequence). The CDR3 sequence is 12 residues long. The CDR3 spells CASSLEGGGTFF. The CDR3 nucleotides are TGTGCCAGCAGCTTAGAGGGCGGAGGGACTTTCTTT.

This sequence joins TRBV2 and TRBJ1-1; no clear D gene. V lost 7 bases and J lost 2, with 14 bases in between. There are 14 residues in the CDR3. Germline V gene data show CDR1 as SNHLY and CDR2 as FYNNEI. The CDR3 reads CASTAHNLNTEAFF. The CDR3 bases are TGTGCCAGCACTGCCCACAACCTAAACACTGAAGCTTTCTTT. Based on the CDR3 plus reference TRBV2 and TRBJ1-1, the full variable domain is EPEVTQTPSHQVTQMGQEVILRCVPISNHLYFYWYRQILGQKVEFLVSFYNNEISEKSEIFDDQFSVERPDGSNFTLKIRSTKLEDSAMYFCASTAHNLNTEAFFGQGTRLTVV.

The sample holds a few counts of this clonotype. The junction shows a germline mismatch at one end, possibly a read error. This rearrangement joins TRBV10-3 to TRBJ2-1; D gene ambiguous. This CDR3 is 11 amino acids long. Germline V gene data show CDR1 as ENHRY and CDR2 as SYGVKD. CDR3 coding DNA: TGTGCCAGCAGTGAGTTGGAAGAGCAGTTCTTC. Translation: CASSELEEQFF.

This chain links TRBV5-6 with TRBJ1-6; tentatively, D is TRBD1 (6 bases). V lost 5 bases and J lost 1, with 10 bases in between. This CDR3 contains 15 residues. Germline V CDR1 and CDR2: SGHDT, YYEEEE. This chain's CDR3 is CASSHQGSYNSPLHF. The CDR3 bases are TGTGCCAGCAGTCACCAGGGGTCCTATAATTCACCCCTCCACTTT.

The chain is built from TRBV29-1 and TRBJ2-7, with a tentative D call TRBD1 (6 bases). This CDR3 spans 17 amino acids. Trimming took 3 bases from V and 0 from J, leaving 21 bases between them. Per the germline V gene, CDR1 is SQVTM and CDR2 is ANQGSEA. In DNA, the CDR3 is TGCAGCGTTGAGGCCCCTACCGCAGGGGCCTTCTCCTACGAGCAGTACTTC. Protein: CSVEAPTAGAFSYEQYF.